This TCR beta chain was profiled in a study of CD8 T cells in Susac syndrome. Germline CDR1 is PRHDT and CDR2 is FYEKMQ (reference sequence). This CDR3 comprises 16 residues. The V and J ends lost 5 bases and 2 bases respectively, with 17 bases between them. Random hexamers were used to reverse transcribe the RNA input (roughly 0.5 to 1 ug). TCRdb re-called the immunoSEQ multiplex PCR reads with MiXCR, one entry per CDR3 protein. This table holds 150,000 to 200,000 distinct CDR3 sequences, under 95% found once. The sequence was obtained from a human donor with multiple sclerosis. The chain uses TRBV13 and TRBJ2-3; D gene uncertain. The sequencing sample was made of CD4+ T cells from PBMCs. The CDR3 is CASSRDGLLNTDTQYF. Written as DNA, the CDR3 is TGTGCCAGCAGCCGTGATGGGCTCCTTAACACAGATACGCAGTATTTT.